This T cell receptor (beta chain) was obtained from a study of Graves' ophthalmopathy and Graves' hyperthyroidism listed by TCRdb under 2018. Broadly, across the study: Peripheral blood samples were taken at the time of initial diagnosis, before any treatment was given. TCR beta repertoire signatures were used to distinguish Graves' ophthalmopathy from Graves' hyperthyroidism and to predict progression to ophthalmopathy. In total, 135 blood samples were TCR-sequenced: approximately 42 ophthalmopathy, some 72 hyperthyroidism and some 17 hyperthyroidism-to-ophthalmopathy patients. A discovery set of about 99 patients (43 ophthalmopathy, around 57 stable hyperthyroidism) was enrolled to explore V-J signatures distinguishing ophthalmopathy from hyperthyroidism. The independent validation cohort included 20 or so hyperthyroidism patients plus 17 patients who later progressed from hyperthyroidism to ophthalmopathy. In roughly 6 hyperthyroidism patients, the T-cell repertoires found in thyroid tissue were compared with those found in blood. Following sampling, methimazole starting at 30 mg daily was administered to hyperthyroidism patients, and high-dose intravenous methylprednisolone was administered to ophthalmopathy patients. For training and testing, the roughly 97 patients in the discovery cohort were randomly divided in a 7:3 ratio.

TCR beta CDR3 regions were amplified from RNA transcripts for repertoire sequencing. A first-round RT-PCR used HTBI primers with the Qiagen OneStep RT-PCR kit, followed by a second-round multiplex PCR, size selection and purification. The libraries underwent paired-end sequencing with 100 bp reads on an Illumina HiSeq2000. The study's own analysis went as follows. Reads were processed with SOAPnuke, discarding reads with adapters, uncalled bases, mean Phred below 15, or no exact constant-primer or identifier match. High-quality paired reads were merged with COPE v1.2.5. Each unique nucleotide sequence was defined as a clonotype, and clonotypes were aligned to IMGT TRB V, D and J references with MiTCR v1.1. The analysis was limited to V-J combinations with a frequency above 0.0001, which together covered about 99% of repertoires. For each V-J combination, a TCR clonal expansion and chaos score was defined as the ratio of F50 clonal expansion to chaos observed in the TCRdist matrix. Welch's t-statistics and random forest were used to narrow the features down to 10 to 15 V-J combinations, which were then fed into a naive Bayes classifier. The similarity between thyroid and blood repertoires was quantified using the Morisita-Horn index. TCRdb's own reprocessing of the public reads used fastp at Q25 and MiXCR and kept productive beta chains. Entries are consolidated by CDR3 protein sequence, retaining the most common genes and DNA. These V and J calls are TCRdb output, not the study's own analysis. This sample holds hundreds of thousands of distinct CDR3 sequences; approximately 21% were observed only once. Roughly 3.2% of the sample comes from the top ten.

General findings and caveats noted by the study authors: In cross-validation, the 13-signature model distinguished ophthalmopathy from stable hyperthyroidism with less than 90% sensitivity and approximately 81% specificity, while in the test set the corresponding values were about 79% and 69%. Most expanded thyroid clonotypes with frequency above 0.001 were also detected in blood, suggesting blood repertoires may reflect the thyroid immune response. In validation, the model predicted ophthalmopathy progression with nearly 71% sensitivity and about 77% specificity; fewer than 15 predicted patients were CT-confirmed with GO in a median of 6.5 months. No statistical method was used to set the sample size in advance, and the investigators knew which group each participant was assigned to.

This clonotype came up many times. Its antigen is not yet known. Base qualities are missing; no much larger clone stands one base away. Stable hyperthyroidism was defined as no progression to ophthalmopathy within 18 months of follow-up. The hyperthyroidism patients were 18 to 65 years old and newly diagnosed, with a disease duration of less than 2 months. Patients with other autoimmune diseases, uncontrolled infections, pregnancy or lactation were excluded. Clinical symptoms, serum thyroxine, TRAb, thyroid ultrasound and orbital computed tomography were used for diagnosis. PBMCs were isolated from 10 ml of fresh peripheral blood by Ficoll-Paque density gradient centrifugation. Total RNA was extracted with Trizol reagent and quality-checked on an Agilent 2100 Bioanalyzer. Sequencing was carried out using peripheral blood. The TCR was taken from a woman younger than 35 with stable Graves' hyperthyroidism. Donor details come from another sample of the same person, matched by shared clones.

The DNA reads TGTGCCAGCAGCCAAGATAGAGAGACTAGCGACTCCTACGAGCAGTACTTC. This translates into CASSQDRETSDSYEQYF. The chain joins TRBV4-2 to TRBJ2-7, with 8 bases matching TRBD2. Here V drops 0 bases and J drops 0 bases, and the junction holds 7 bases not matched to any gene. CDR1 and CDR2 are drawn from the germline V gene: LGHNA, YNFKEQ. Inclusive of the bounding cysteine and phenylalanine, the CDR3 is 17 residues long. Just CDR3 DNA is preserved here, 51 bases in frame from base 1.